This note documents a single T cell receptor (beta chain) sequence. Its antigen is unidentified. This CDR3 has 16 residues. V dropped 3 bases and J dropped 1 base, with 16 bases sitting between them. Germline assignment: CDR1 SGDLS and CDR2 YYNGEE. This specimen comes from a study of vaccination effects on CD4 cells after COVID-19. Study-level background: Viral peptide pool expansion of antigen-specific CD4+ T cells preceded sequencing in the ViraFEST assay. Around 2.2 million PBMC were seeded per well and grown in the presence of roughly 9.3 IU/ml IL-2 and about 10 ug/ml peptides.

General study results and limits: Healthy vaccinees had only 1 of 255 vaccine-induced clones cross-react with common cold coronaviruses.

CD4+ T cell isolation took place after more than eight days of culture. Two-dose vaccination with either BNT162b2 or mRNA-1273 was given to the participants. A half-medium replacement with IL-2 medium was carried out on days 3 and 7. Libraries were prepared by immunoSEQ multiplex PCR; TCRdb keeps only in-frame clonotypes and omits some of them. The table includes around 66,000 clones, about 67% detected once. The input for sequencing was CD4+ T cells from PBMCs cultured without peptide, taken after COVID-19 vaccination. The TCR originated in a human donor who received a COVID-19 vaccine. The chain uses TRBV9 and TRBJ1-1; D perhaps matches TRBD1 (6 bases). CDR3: CASSEGVSEWNTEAFF. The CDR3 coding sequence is TGTGCCAGCAGCGAGGGGGTGAGCGAGTGGAACACTGAAGCTTTCTTT. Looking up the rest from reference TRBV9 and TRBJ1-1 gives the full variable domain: DSGVTQTPKHLITATGQRVTLRCSPRSGDLSVYWYQQSLDQGLQFLIQYYNGEERAKGNILERFSAQQFPDLHSELNLSSLELGDSALYFCASSEGVSEWNTEAFFGQGTRLTVV.